Following are 16 T cell receptor beta chains from one sample sequenced in a study of cytomegalovirus exposure and HLA in healthy donors. Primers: 60 Vbeta forward and 13 Jbeta reverse. Assay: immunoSEQ multiplex PCR; the TCRdb copy retains only in-frame clones and omits some. The sample holds approximately 120,000 clones, roughly four fifths seen once. Sequencing was carried out using PBMCs. The receptors were sampled from a middle-aged man in good health and CMV-seronegative.

This chain links TRBV5-1 with TRBJ2-3; 11 bases match TRBD2. This CDR3 has 16 amino acids. CDR1 SGHRS and CDR2 YFSETQ come from the germline V gene. The V gene end was trimmed by 4 bases and the J gene end by 8 bases; junction bases not matched to a gene: 12. CDR3 in amino acids: CASSPTTSGGGSTQYF. Here the CDR3 DNA reads TGCGCCAGCAGCCCCACAACTAGCGGGGGTGGCTCTACGCAGTATTTT. The full variable domain, rest sourced from reference TRBV5-1 and TRBJ2-3, is KAGVTQTPRYLIKTRGQQVTLSCSPISGHRSVSWYQQTPGQGLQFLFEYFSETQRNKGNFPGRFSGRQFSNSRSEMNVSTLELGDSALYLCASSPTTSGGGSTQYFGPGTRLTVL.

This clone has just a few counts. This rearrangement joins TRBV7-8 to TRBJ1-6; D uncertain. Trimming pared 0 bases from V and 9 bases from J, leaving 12 bases between. The V gene's germline CDR1 is SGHVS and CDR2 FQNEAQ. The CDR3 covers 15 residues. The CDR3 loop reads CASSLAFTRVSPLHF. The CDR3 bases are TGTGCCAGCAGCTTAGCGTTTACGAGGGTTTCACCCCTCCACTTT.

This clone was recorded a few times. V and J are TRBV27 and TRBJ1-6; 9 bases are shared with TRBD1. There are 17 residues in the CDR3. The J segment lost 9 bases and the V segment lost 0 bases, leaving 9 bases of the junction unmatched. Germline V gives CDR1 MNHEY, CDR2 SMNVEV (reference sequence). The DNA of the CDR3 is TGTGCCAGCAGTTTATCGTCAGGACAGGGGTTTTCTTCACCCCTCCACTTT. It is translated as CASSLSSGQGFSSPLHF.

The chain joins TRBV7-6 to TRBJ1-4; D not certain. V lost 0 bases and J lost 8, with 7 bases in between. Germline-derived CDR1 and CDR2 are SGHVS and FNYEAQ. The CDR3 loop spans 13 amino acids. The CDR3 here is CASSLALGEKLFF. DNA for the CDR3: TGTGCCAGCAGCTTAGCGCTGGGCGAAAAACTGTTTTTT.

The CDR3 DNA follows: TGTGCCAGCAGCGTAGGGAGGGAGTACGGTAATTCACCCCTCCACTTT. Protein: CASSVGREYGNSPLHF. This chain joins TRBV9 and TRBJ1-6; D ambiguous. There are 16 residues in the CDR3. Trimming took off 0 bases at V and 6 bases at J, with 13 bases between the two ends. Per the germline V gene, CDR1 is SGDLS and CDR2 is YYNGEE.

The chain links TRBV30 to TRBJ1-4; D uncertain. The ends were cut back, 1 base at V and 3 bases at J, with 9 bases in the middle. Germline loops: CDR1 GTSNPN, CDR2 SVGIG (reference sequence). This CDR3 contains 14 residues. The CDR3 DNA is TGTGCCTGGAGTGGGGGAGATCCTAATGAAAAACTGTTTTTT. Encoded protein: CAWSGGDPNEKLFF.

The CDR3 nucleotides read TGTGCCAGCAGCTTAGCGACAGGGGGATACACTGAAGCTTTCTTT. Its translation is CASSLATGGYTEAFF. This chain links TRBV7-8 with TRBJ1-1, with 9 bases aligning to TRBD1. In germline, CDR1 is SGHVS, CDR2 FQNEAQ. CDR3 length: 15 amino acids. V lost 0 bases to trimming and J lost 3 bases; unmatched junction nucleotides: 2.

The chain couples TRBV7-2 to TRBJ2-7, with TRBD2 identical over 9 bases. The CDR3 consists of 15 residues. J was trimmed by 5 bases and V by 1 base; bases with no gene match: 6. Germline loops: CDR1 SGHTA, CDR2 FQGNSA. This CDR3 reads CASSLGRGGSHEQYF. The CDR3 coding sequence is TGTGCCAGCAGCTTAGGGCGGGGGGGGAGCCACGAGCAGTACTTC. The whole variable domain, filled in from reference TRBV7-2 and TRBJ2-7, reads GAGVSQSPSNKVTEKGKDVELRCDPISGHTALYWYRQSLGQGLEFLIYFQGNSAPDKSGLPSDRFSAERTGGSVSTLTIQRTQQEDSAVYLCASSLGRGGSHEQYFGPGTRLTVT.

V and J are TRBV5-6 and TRBJ1-4, with 9 bases matching TRBD1. The ends lost 6 bases at V and 5 bases at J; junction bases unmatched: 8. The CDR3 is 15 amino acids. The germline V gene has CDR1 SGHDT and CDR2 YYEEEE. CDR3 amino acids: CASKPTGTGNEKLFF. The CDR3 DNA reads as TGTGCCAGCAAGCCGACCGGGACAGGGAATGAAAAACTGTTTTTT.

The CDR3 DNA sequence: TGTGCCAGCAGTTACTCGACCCGGGGTGAGCAGTTCTTC. This translates into CASSYSTRGEQFF. The chain uses TRBV6-5 and TRBJ2-1; tentative D call: TRBD2 (5 bases). Per the germline V gene, CDR1 is MNHEY and CDR2 is SVGAGI. V dropped 0 bases and J dropped 9 bases, with 9 bases sitting between them. This CDR3 is built from 13 residues.

The genes are TRBV25-1 and TRBJ1-1; no reliable D call. The CDR3 loop spans 15 amino acids. Germline V gene sequence: CDR1 MGHDK, CDR2 SYGVNS. V was shortened by 6 bases and J by 0 bases, with 14 bases between the two germline ends. The CDR3 reads CASRMPGEVNTEAFF. The CDR3 coding sequence is TGTGCCAGCAGAATGCCCGGGGAGGTGAACACTGAAGCTTTCTTT. The whole variable domain, filled in from reference TRBV25-1 and TRBJ1-1, reads EADIYQTPRYLVIGTGKKITLECSQTMGHDKMYWYQQDPGMELHLIHYSYGVNSTEKGDLSSESTVSRIRTEHFPLTLESARPSHTSQYLCASRMPGEVNTEAFFGQGTRLTVV.

V and J are TRBV5-1 and TRBJ1-4; 7 nucleotides align to TRBD1. With V trimmed by 4 bases and J by 3 bases, 3 bases remained unmatched. The CDR3 extends over 14 amino acids. The germline V gene encodes CDR1 SGHRS and CDR2 YFSETQ. CDR3 protein: CASSSTGANEKLFF. The CDR3, as DNA: TGCGCCAGCAGCAGCACAGGGGCTAATGAAAAACTGTTTTTT.

This clone has only a few counts. The chain has TRBV7-9 and TRBJ1-6; 9 positions match TRBD1. Germline V lookup: CDR1 SEHNR, CDR2 FQNEAQ (reference sequence). The trim removed 6 bases at V and 6 bases at J, leaving 6 bases unmatched. This CDR3 is 15 amino acids long. The CDR3 DNA reads as TGTGCCAGCAGGTCGGGACAGGGCCTTAATTCACCCCTCCACTTT. It translates to CASRSGQGLNSPLHF.

The chain couples TRBV2 to TRBJ1-2; D is uncertain. Trimming stripped 2 bases from V and 3 bases from J, with 4 bases between. Germline V gene lookup returns CDR1 SNHLY and CDR2 FYNNEI. This CDR3 comprises 12 residues. This CDR3 is CASSESYYGYTF. The CDR3 DNA is TGTGCCAGCAGTGAATCATACTATGGCTACACCTTC.

This clone was picked up one time. The rearrangement joins TRBV11-2 to TRBJ1-3, with D tentatively TRBD1 (5 bases). The germline V gene encodes CDR1 SGHAT and CDR2 FQNNGV. V gave up 2 bases and J gave up 4 bases, with 12 bases separating them. The CDR3 contains 15 residues. In DNA, the CDR3 is TGTGCCAGCAGCTTAAGGGGCGCGGGAGGAAACACCATATATTTT. It specifies CASSLRGAGGNTIYF.

The genes are TRBV11-3 and TRBJ1-1, with D hard to call. The CDR3 runs to 15 residues. V lost 1 base, J lost 5 bases, and 14 bases lay in between. Looked up from germline, CDR1 is SGHNT and CDR2 is YENEEA. The CDR3 reads CASSLGPGRATEAFF. In nucleotides, the CDR3 is TGTGCCAGCAGCTTAGGGCCGGGGAGGGCGACTGAAGCTTTCTTT.